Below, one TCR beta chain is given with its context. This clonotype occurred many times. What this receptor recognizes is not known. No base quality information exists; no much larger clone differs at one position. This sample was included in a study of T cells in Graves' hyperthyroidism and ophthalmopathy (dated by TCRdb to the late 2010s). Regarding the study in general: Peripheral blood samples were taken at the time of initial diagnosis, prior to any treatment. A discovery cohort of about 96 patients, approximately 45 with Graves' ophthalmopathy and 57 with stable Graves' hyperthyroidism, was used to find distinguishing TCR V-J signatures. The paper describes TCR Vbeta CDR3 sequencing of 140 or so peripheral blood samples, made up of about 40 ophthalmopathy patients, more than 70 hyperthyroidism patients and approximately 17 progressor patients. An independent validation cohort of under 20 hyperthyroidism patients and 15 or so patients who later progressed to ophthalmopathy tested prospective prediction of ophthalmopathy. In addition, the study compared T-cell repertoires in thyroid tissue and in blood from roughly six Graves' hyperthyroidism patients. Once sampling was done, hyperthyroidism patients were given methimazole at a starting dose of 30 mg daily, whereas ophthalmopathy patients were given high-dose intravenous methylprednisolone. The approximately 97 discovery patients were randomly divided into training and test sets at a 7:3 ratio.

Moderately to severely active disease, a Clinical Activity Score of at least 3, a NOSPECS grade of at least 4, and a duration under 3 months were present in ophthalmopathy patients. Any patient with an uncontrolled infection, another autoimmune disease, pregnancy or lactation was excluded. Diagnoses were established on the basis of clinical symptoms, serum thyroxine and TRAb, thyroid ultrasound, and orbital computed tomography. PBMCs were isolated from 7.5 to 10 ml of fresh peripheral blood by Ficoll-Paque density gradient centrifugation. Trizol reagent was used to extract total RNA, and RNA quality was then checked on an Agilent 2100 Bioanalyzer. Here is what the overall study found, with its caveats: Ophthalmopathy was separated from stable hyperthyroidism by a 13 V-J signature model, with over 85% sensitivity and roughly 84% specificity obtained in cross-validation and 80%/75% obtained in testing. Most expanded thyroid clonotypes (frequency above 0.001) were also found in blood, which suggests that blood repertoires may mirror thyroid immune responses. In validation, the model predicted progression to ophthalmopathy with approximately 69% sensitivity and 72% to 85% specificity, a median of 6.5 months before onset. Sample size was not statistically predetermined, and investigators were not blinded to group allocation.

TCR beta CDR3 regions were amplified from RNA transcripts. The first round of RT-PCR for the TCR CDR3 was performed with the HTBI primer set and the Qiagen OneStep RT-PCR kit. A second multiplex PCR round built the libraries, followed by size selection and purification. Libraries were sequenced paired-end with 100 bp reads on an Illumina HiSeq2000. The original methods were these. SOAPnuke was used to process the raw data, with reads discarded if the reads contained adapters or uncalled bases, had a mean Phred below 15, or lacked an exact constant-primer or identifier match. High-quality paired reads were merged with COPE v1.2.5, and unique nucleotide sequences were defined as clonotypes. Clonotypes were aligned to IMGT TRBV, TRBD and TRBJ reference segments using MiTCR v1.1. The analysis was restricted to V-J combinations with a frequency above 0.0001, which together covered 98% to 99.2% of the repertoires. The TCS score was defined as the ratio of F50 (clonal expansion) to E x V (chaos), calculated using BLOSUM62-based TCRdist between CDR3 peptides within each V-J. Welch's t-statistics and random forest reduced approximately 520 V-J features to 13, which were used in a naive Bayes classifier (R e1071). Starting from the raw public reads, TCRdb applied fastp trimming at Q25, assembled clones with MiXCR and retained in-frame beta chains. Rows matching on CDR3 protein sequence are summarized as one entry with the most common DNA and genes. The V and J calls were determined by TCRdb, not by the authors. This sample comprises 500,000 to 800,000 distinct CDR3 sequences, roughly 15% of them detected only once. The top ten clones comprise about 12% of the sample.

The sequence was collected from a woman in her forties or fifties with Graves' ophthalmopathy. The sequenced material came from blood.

The DNA sequence is given as TGTGCCAGCAGTTTTCAGGGGACCGCTTACGAGCAGTACTTC. Protein translation: CASSFQGTAYEQYF. The chain joins TRBV12-3 or TRBV12-4 to TRBJ2-7; TRBD1 might be the D gene, on 6 matching bases. Between the V and J ends, shortened by 3 bases and 4 bases respectively, the junction contains 13 bases. The CDR3 starts with the cysteine, ends with the phenylalanine, and has 14 residues. Of all the DNA, just the CDR3 is kept, 42 bases in frame from base 1.